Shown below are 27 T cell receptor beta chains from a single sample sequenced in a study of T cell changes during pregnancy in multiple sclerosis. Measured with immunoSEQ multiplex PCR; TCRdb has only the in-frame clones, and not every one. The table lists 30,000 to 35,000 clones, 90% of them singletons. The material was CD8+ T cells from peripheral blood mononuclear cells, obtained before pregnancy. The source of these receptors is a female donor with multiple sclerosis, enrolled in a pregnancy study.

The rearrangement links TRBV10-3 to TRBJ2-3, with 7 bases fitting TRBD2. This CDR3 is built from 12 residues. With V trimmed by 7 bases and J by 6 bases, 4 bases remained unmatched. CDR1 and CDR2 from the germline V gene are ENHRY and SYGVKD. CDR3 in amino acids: CAINPGGDTQYF. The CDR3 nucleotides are TGTGCCATCAATCCCGGGGGGGATACGCAGTATTTT.

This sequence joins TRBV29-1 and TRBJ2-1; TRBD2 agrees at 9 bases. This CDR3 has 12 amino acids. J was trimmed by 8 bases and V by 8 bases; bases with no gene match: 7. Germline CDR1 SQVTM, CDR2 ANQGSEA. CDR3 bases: TGCAGCCCTTCGCGGGAGGGCGATGAGCAGTTCTTC. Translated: CSPSREGDEQFF.

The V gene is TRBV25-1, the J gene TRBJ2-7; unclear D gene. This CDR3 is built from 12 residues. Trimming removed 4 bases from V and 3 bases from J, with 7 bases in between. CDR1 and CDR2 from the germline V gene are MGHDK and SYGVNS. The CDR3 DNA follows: TGTGCCAGCAGTGGGGCCCTCTACGAGCAGTACTTC. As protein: CASSGALYEQYF.

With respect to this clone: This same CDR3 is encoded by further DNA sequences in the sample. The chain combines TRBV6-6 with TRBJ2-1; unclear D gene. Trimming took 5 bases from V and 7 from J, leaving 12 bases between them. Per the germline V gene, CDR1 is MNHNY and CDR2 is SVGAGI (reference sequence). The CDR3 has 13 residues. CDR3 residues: CASSRSEKNEQFF. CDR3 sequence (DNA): TGTGCCAGCAGTCGTTCGGAGAAGAATGAGCAGTTCTTC.

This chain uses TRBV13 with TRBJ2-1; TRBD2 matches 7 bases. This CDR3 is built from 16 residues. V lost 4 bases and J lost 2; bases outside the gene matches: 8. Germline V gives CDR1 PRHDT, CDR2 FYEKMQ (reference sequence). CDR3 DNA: TGTGCCAGCAGCTCAAGACTAGCCGTAACCTACAATGAGCAGTTCTTC. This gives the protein CASSSRLAVTYNEQFF.

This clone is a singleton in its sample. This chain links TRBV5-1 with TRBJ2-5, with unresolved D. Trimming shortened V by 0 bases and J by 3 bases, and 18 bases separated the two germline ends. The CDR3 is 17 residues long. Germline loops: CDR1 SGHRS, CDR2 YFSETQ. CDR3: CASSLAGWAEEKETQYF. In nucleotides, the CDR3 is TGCGCCAGCAGCTTGGCCGGATGGGCCGAAGAGAAAGAGACCCAGTACTTC.

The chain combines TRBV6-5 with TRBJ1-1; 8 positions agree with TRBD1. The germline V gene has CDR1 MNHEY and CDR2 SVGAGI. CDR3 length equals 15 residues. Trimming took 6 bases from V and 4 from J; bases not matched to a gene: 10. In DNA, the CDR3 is TGTGCCAGCAGCACGGACAGGGAGGGTACCACTGAAGCTTTCTTT. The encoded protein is CASSTDREGTTEAFF.

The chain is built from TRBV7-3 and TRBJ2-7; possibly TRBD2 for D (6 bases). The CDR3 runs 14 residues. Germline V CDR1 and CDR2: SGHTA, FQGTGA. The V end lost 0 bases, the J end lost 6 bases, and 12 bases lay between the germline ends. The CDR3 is CASSLTGLRAEQYF. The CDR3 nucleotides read TGTGCCAGCAGCTTAACGGGACTGAGGGCCGAGCAGTACTTC.

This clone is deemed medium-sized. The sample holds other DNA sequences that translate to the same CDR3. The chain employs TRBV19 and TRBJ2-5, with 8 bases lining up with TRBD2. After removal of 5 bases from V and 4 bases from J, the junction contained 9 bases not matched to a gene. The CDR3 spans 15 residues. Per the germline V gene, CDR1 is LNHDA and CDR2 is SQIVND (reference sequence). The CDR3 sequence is CASSRTSGSLETQYF. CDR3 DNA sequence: TGTGCCAGTAGTCGAACTAGCGGAAGTCTAGAGACCCAGTACTTC.

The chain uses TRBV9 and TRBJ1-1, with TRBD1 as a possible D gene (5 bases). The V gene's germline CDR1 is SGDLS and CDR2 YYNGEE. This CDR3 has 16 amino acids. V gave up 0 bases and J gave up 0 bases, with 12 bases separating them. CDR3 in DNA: TGTGCCAGCAGCGTAGGGGGGGATTCCCTGAACACTGAAGCTTTCTTT. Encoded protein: CASSVGGDSLNTEAFF.

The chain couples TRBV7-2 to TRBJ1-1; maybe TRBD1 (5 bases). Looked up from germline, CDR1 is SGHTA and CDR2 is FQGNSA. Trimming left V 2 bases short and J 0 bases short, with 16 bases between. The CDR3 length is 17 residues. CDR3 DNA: TGTGCCAGCAGCTTATGGATGGGTGGCAGGGTGAACACTGAAGCTTTCTTT. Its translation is CASSLWMGGRVNTEAFF. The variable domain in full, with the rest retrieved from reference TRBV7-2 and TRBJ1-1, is GAGVSQSPSNKVTEKGKDVELRCDPISGHTALYWYRQSLGQGLEFLIYFQGNSAPDKSGLPSDRFSAERTGGSVSTLTIQRTQQEDSAVYLCASSLWMGGRVNTEAFFGQGTRLTVV.

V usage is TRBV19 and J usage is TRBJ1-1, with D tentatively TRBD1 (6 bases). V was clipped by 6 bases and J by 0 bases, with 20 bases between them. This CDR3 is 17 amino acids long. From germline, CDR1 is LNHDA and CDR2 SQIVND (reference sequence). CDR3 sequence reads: CASSPGGAYTMNTEAFF. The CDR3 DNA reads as TGTGCCAGTAGCCCGGGGGGGGCTTATACCATGAACACTGAAGCTTTCTTT.

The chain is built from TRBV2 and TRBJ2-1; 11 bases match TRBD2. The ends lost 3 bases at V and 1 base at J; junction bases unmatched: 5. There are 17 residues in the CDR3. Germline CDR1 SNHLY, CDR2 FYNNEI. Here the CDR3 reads CASSDPSGRLSYNEQFF. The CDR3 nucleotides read TGTGCCAGCAGTGACCCTAGCGGGAGGCTATCCTACAATGAGCAGTTCTTC.

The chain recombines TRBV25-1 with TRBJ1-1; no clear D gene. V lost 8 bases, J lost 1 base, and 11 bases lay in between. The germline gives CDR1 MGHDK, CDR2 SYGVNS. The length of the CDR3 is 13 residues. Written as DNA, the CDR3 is TGTGCCAGCGAGGGTTGGGGGAACACTGAAGCTTTCTTT. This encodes CASEGWGNTEAFF.

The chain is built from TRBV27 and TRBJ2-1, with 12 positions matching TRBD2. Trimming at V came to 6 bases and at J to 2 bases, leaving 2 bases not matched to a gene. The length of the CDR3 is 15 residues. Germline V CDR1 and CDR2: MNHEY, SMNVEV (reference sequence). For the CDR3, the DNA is TGTGCCAGCAGACTAGCGGGAGGTCCCTACAATGAGCAGTTCTTC. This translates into CASRLAGGPYNEQFF.

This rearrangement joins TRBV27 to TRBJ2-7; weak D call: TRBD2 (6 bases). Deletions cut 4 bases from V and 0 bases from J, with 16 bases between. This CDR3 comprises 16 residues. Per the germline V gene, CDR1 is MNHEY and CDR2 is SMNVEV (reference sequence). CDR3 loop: CASSWRGTLPSYEQYF. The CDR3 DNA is TGTGCCAGCAGTTGGCGGGGCACCTTACCCTCCTACGAGCAGTACTTC.

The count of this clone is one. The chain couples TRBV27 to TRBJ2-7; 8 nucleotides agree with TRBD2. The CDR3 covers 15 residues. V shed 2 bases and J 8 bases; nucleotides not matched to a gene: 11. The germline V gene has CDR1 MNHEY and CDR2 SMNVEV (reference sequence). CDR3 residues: CASSLAGTRKTQQYF. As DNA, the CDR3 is TGTGCCAGCAGTTTAGCCGGGACTAGAAAAACCCAGCAGTACTTC.

CDR3 sequence (DNA): TGTGCCATCAGTGAGTCGCCGGGGACAGGCCAGCCCCAGCATTTT. This codes for CAISESPGTGQPQHF. This rearrangement joins TRBV10-3 to TRBJ1-5, with TRBD1 matching 8 bases. The CDR3 contains 15 residues. With V trimmed by 0 bases and J by 7 bases, 5 bases remained unmatched. Looked up from germline, CDR1 is ENHRY and CDR2 is SYGVKD.

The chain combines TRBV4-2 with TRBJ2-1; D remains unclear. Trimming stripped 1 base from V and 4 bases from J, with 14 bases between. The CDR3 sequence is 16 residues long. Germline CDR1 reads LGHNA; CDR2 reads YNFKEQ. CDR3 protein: CASSQAVDFEYNEQFF. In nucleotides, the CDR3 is TGTGCCAGCAGCCAAGCTGTCGACTTCGAATACAATGAGCAGTTCTTC.

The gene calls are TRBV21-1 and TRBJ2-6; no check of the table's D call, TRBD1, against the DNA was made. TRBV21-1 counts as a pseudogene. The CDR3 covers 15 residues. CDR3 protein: CASKTGLSGANVLTF. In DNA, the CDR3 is TGTGCCAGCAAGACAGGACTCTCTGGGGCCAACGTCCTGACTTTC.

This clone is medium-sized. The CDR3 region is CASSLDTGELFF. The CDR3, as DNA: TGCGCCAGCAGCCTTGACACCGGGGAGCTGTTTTTT. The chain links TRBV5-1 to TRBJ2-2; the D is unclear. The CDR3 is 12 amino acids. Per germline, CDR1 SGHRS and CDR2 YFSETQ. The germline V and J ends were trimmed by 4 bases and 3 bases, with 4 bases remaining between them.

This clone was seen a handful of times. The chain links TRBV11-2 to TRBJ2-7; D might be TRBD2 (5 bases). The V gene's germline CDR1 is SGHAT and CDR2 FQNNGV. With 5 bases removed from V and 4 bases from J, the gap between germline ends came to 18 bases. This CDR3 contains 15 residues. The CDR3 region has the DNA TGTGCCAGCAGCGACCTGGCCGGACTCGGTTACGAGCAGTACTTC. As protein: CASSDLAGLGYEQYF.

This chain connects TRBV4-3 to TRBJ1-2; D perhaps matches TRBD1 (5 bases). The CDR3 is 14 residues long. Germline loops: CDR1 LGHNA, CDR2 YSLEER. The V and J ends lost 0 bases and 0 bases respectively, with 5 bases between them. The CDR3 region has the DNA TGCGCCAGCAGCCAAGAAGGGGCTAACTATGGCTACACCTTC. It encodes CASSQEGANYGYTF.

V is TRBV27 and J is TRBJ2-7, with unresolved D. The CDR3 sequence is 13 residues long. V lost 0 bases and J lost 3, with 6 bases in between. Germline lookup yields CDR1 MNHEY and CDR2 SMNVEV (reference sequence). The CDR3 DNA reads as TGTGCCAGCAGTTTATCGGTCGGCTACGAGCAGTACTTC. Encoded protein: CASSLSVGYEQYF.

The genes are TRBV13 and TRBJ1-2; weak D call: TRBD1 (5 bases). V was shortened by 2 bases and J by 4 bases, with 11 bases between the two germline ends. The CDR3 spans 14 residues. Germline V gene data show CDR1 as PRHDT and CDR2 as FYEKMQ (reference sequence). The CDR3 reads CASSLWGSSYGYTF. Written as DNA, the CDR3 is TGTGCCAGCAGCTTATGGGGCAGCTCCTATGGCTACACCTTC.

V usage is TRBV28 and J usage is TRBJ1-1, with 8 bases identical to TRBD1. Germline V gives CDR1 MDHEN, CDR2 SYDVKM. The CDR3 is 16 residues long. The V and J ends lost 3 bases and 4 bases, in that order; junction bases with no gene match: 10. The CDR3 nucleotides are TGTGCCAGCAGTTTGGGACAGGTCACGGCGGGCACTGAAGCTTTCTTT. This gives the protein CASSLGQVTAGTEAFF.

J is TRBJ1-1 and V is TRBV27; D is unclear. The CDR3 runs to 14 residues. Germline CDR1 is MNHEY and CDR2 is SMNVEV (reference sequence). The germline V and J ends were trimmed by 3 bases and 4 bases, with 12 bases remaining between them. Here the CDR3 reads CASSLSVIGTEAFF. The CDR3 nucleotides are TGTGCCAGCAGTTTGTCGGTTATCGGCACTGAAGCTTTCTTT.